Described below is a single T cell receptor (beta chain) sequence and its context. Its target is unknown. The data were taken from a study of long-term antiretroviral therapy in people with HIV. Study-level findings and limits: Repertoire dominance by clones expanded before ART was seen at all time points.

The length of the CDR3 is 12 residues. V dropped 6 bases and J dropped 7; count of bases not matched to a gene: 2. Looked up from germline, CDR1 is LNHDA and CDR2 is SQIVND (reference sequence). This was the immunoSEQ v3.0 assay at survey level. Sequenced by immunoSEQ multiplex PCR; TCRdb stores in-frame clones only, minus some. The table includes tens of thousands of clones, roughly 74% detected once. The TCR originated in a man aged 45-60 years with HIV. The gene calls are TRBV19 and TRBJ2-1, with 8 nucleotides matching TRBD1. The specimen comprised unsorted PBMCs, sampled 3 years after starting antiretroviral therapy. As DNA, the CDR3 is TGTGCCAGTAGAACAGGGGGGAATGAGCAGTTCTTC. This sequence encodes CASRTGGNEQFF.